Listed below are T cell receptor beta chains from one sample, sequenced in a study of graft-versus-host responses after intestinal transplantation. The repertoire was sequenced with immunoSEQ multiplex PCR; TCRdb's copy has only in-frame clones and lacks some. The sample has roughly 13,000 clones, 30% to 35% seen once. The sample consisted of alloreactive CD4+ T cells from a mixed lymphocyte reaction culture, taken before intestinal transplant. The receptors here all came from a human patient who received an intestinal transplant. The CDR3 runs from the conserved cysteine through the conserved F or W. D genes are given only for firm matches. Expanded clones are given a class, and other clones once, few, many or no size at all.

>-|15|-|TRBV2|TRBJ1-3
TGTGCCAGCAGGGAGACAGCTGACTCTGGAAACACCATATATTTT
CASRETADSGNTIYF
>few|15|TRBD1|TRBV5-3|TRBJ1-1
TGTGCCAGCAGCTTGACAGGGGGACGTTACACTGAAGCTTTCTTT
CASSLTGGRYTEAFF
>-|13|TRBD1|TRBV18|TRBJ1-1
TGTGCCAGCTCACAAACAGGGGGCACTGAAGCTTTCTTT
CASSQTGGTEAFF
>medium-sized|15|TRBD2|TRBV10-3|TRBJ2-7
TGTGCCATCAGTGAGTGGGCGGGAGTCCCCTACGAGCAGTACTTC
CAISEWAGVPYEQYF
>-|15|TRBD1|TRBV2|TRBJ2-5
TGTGCCAGCAGTGAAGTAGGGGGCCTCCAAGAGACCCAGTACTTC
CASSEVGGLQETQYF
>-|11|-|TRBV7-2|TRBJ2-5
TGTGCCAGCAGCTTAGTAGAGACCCAGTACTTC
CASSLVETQYF
>-|9|-|TRBV2|TRBJ1-1
TGTGCCAGCAACACTGAAGCTTTCTTT
CASNTEAFF
>-|16|-|TRBV6-5|TRBJ2-7
TGTGCCAGCAGTTACTCCCGTCTCGCGGAGCTCTACGAGCAGTACTTC
CASSYSRLAELYEQYF
>-|14|TRBD2|TRBV28|TRBJ2-2
TGTGCCAGCACAGGCGGGAGGAACACCGGGGAGCTGTTTTTT
CASTGGRNTGELFF
>few|14|-|TRBV7-9|TRBJ1-2
TGTGCCAGCAGCTTAGCGGGGGGCACGTATGGCTACACCTTC
CASSLAGGTYGYTF
>-|13|-|TRBV7-9|TRBJ1-4
TGTGCCAGCAGCTTAGTCGGGGTTGGAAAACTGTTTTTT
CASSLVGVGKLFF
>few|18|TRBD2|TRBV11-2|TRBJ2-7
TGTGCCAGCAGCTTAAGGCGCGCTAGCGGGAGGGCGTCCTACGAGCAGTACTTC
CASSLRRASGRASYEQYF
>medium-sized|14|-|TRBV6-5|TRBJ2-7
TGTGCCAGCAGAGGACGGACGGGTAGCTTTGAGCAGTACTTC
CASRGRTGSFEQYF
>-|15|-|TRBV4-2|TRBJ2-7
TGTGCCAGCAGCGCCACCCTAGGCAGCTCCTACGAGCAGTACTTC
CASSATLGSSYEQYF
>-|13|-|TRBV4-3|TRBJ2-7
TGCGCCAGCAGCCAAGCAGGGGGGCACGAGCAGTACTTC
CASSQAGGHEQYF
>-|11|TRBD1|TRBV20-1|TRBJ1-1
TGCAGCTTACAGGGGGTCACTGAAGCTTTCTTT
CSLQGVTEAFF
>-|11|-|TRBV7-9|TRBJ1-1
TGTGCCAGCAGCCTTTTAACTGAAGCTTTCTTT
CASSLLTEAFF
>once|15|-|TRBV6-5|TRBJ2-7
TGTGCCAGCAGCTTGGGAGGCCTAGTGTTGGACGAGCAGTACTTC
CASSLGGLVLDEQYF
>-|16|TRBD1|TRBV19|TRBJ2-5
TGTGCCAGTAGTACGACAGGGGTAGGAGGTATTGAGACCCAGTACTTC
CASSTTGVGGIETQYF
>few|15|-|TRBV10-1|TRBJ2-1
TGCGCCAGCAGTGAGCGGGCCGGGCGTATCAATGAGCAGTTCTTC
CASSERAGRINEQFF
>few|13|-|TRBV27|TRBJ2-7
TGTGCCAGCAAGAGGGGTCCCACCTACGAGCAGTACTTC
CASKRGPTYEQYF
>-|16|TRBD1|TRBV11-1|TRBJ2-1
TGTGCCAGCAGCCCAAGGGACAGAAGCTCCTACAATGAGCAGTTCTTC
CASSPRDRSSYNEQFF
>medium-sized|14|-|TRBV13|TRBJ2-1
TGTGCCAGCAGCCGCGATATTTCCTACAATGAGCAGTTCTTC
CASSRDISYNEQFF
>few|12|-|TRBV2|TRBJ2-5
TGTGCCAGCAGAGGGATTCAAGAGACCCAGTACTTC
CASRGIQETQYF
>medium-sized|17|-|TRBV28|TRBJ2-7
TGTGCCAGCAGTTTATTACCGCTTTCGCGGCTTACCTACGAGCAGTACTTC
CASSLLPLSRLTYEQYF
>few|13|-|TRBV11-2|TRBJ1-2
TGTGCCAGCAGCAGGACAGCCTTGCACGGCTACACCTTC
CASSRTALHGYTF
>few|11|-|TRBV10-3|TRBJ2-7
TGTGCCGCCGGAACGACTGGTGGGCAGTACTTC
CAAGTTGGQYF
>few|17|TRBD2|TRBV18|TRBJ2-1
TGTGCCAGCTCACCATCCGTAACTAGCGAGGGCCCCTATGAGCAGTTCTTC
CASSPSVTSEGPYEQFF
>-|14|-|TRBV6-1|TRBJ2-7
TGTGCCAGCAGTCCGCCGGGACACCCATATAGGCAGTACTTC
CASSPPGHPYRQYF
>medium-sized|17|TRBD2|TRBV2|TRBJ2-7
TGTGCCAGCAGCGCTACCCGACTAGCGGGACGTTCCTACGAGCAGTACTTC
CASSATRLAGRSYEQYF
>-|15|-|TRBV5-1|TRBJ2-5
TGCGCCAGCAGCTTACCTCATGGGGTCGGGGAGACCCAGTACTTC
CASSLPHGVGETQYF
>-|13|-|TRBV19|TRBJ1-5
TGTGCCAGTAGTACCGTACGGGGGGGATTGCAGCATTTT
CASSTVRGGLQHF
>-|15|-|TRBV2|TRBJ2-1
TGTGCCAGCGGGAGGTGGGGGATCACCTACAATGAGCAGTTCTTC
CASGRWGITYNEQFF
>few|12|-|TRBV11-1|TRBJ2-3
TGTGCCAGCAGCTTAGAAACAGATACGCAGTATTTT
CASSLETDTQYF
>-|13|-|TRBV7-2|TRBJ1-1
TGTGCCAGCAGCTTAGCTCGGAACACTGAAGCTTTCTTT
CASSLARNTEAFF
>-|15|TRBD2|TRBV6-5|TRBJ2-3
TGTGCCAGCAGTCCAACTAGCGGGAGAACAGATACGCAGTATTTT
CASSPTSGRTDTQYF
>-|16|TRBD2|TRBV4-2|TRBJ2-1
TGTGCCAGCAGCTTGGCGGGTGCGGGACTAGCCGATGAGCAGTTCTTC
CASSLAGAGLADEQFF
>-|13|-|TRBV10-1|TRBJ2-1
TGCGCCAGCAGGGGGCCCCGACGGCATGAGCAGTTCTTC
CASRGPRRHEQFF
>-|16|TRBD2|TRBV5-1|TRBJ2-2
TGCGCCAGCAGCTTGGGGGCTAGCGGGGTTACCGGGGAGCTGTTTTTT
CASSLGASGVTGELFF
>-|15|-|TRBV4-1|TRBJ2-6
TGCGCCAGCAGCCTAGGGGATCCTGGGGCCAACGTCCTGACTTTC
CASSLGDPGANVLTF
>-|12|-|TRBV29-1|TRBJ2-3
TGCAGCGCCCGTCAAGCTGGGGATACGCAGTATTTT
CSARQAGDTQYF
>few|13|-|TRBV6-5|TRBJ1-2
TGTGCCAGCAGCTCTGGGCCGGCTCTTGGCTACACCTTC
CASSSGPALGYTF